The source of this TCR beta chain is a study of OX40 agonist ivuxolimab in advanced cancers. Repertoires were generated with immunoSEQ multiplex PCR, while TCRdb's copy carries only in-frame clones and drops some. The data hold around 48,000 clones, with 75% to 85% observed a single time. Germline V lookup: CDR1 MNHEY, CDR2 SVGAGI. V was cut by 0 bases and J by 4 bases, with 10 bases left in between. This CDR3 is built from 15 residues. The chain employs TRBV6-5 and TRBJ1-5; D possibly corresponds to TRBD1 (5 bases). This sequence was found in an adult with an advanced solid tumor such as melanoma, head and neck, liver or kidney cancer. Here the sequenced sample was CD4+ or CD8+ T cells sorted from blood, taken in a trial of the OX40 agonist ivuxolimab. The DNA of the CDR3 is TGTGCCAGCAGTTACTCGAGGGGTCGAAATCAGCCCCAGCATTTT. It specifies CASSYSRGRNQPQHF.